This TCR beta chain was profiled in a study of technical replicates of blood from a few donors. Sequencing was performed with immunoSEQ multiplex PCR; in TCRdb, only in-frame clones are kept and a portion is missing. The repertoire includes about 61,000 clones, about 96% of them detected once, and 0.19% sits in the top ten. Germline CDR1 is SGHVS and CDR2 is FNYEAQ. V lost 2 bases, J lost 7 bases, and 27 bases lay in between. The CDR3 consists of 19 residues. The sample taken for sequencing was T cells isolated from PBMCs. V gene TRBV7-6 combines with J gene TRBJ2-1; weak D call: TRBD2 (5 bases). The origin of this receptor is a human donor in good health. The CDR3 DNA reads TGTGCCAGCAGCTTACGCCGGGGAGCCTGGGCGGGTGGTTTTAATGAGCAGTTCTTC. Translation gives CASSLRRGAWAGGFNEQFF. Drawing the rest from reference TRBV7-6 and TRBJ2-1, the complete variable domain is GAGVSQSPRYKVTKRGQDVALRCDPISGHVSLYWYRQALGQGPEFLTYFNYEAQQDKSGLPNDRFSAERPEGSISTLTIQRTEQRDSAMYRCASSLRRGAWAGGFNEQFFGPGTRLTVL.